This passage covers 2 T cell receptor beta chains from one sample sequenced in a study of CD8+CD57+ T cells in acquired aplastic anemia (dated by TCRdb to the late 2010s). For sequencing, an Illumina HiSeq 2000 was employed. Genomic DNA was used as template for profiling of TCR beta VDJ combinations and CDR3 sequences. The public sequencing data were trimmed at Q25 with fastp and processed into clonotypes with MiXCR by TCRdb, which kept only in-frame beta chains. Under each unique CDR3 protein, matching rows form one entry showing the most common genes and DNA. In this sample the table shows a few hundred thousand distinct CDR3 sequences, approximately 70% of which occur a single time. Approximately 3.9% of the sample lies in the top ten. Sequenced: sorted CD4+, CD8+, or CD8+CD57+ T cells (not recorded which) from PBMCs. These receptors all stem from a human donor in good health, serving as a control.

Concerning this clonotype itself: The junction shows a germline mismatch at one end, possibly a read error. V gene TRBV7-2 combines with J gene TRBJ1-2; D remains unclear. Germline assignment: CDR1 SGHTA and CDR2 FQGNSA. The CDR3 extends over 13 amino acids. CDR3 protein: CASSQVWDLGYTF. The CDR3 nucleotides are TGCGCCAGCAGCCAAGTGTGGGATTTGGGCTACACCTTC. Supplemented by reference TRBV7-2 and TRBJ1-2, the full variable domain reads GAGVSQSPSNKVTEKGKDVELRCDPISGHTALYWYRQSLGQGLEFLIYFQGNSAPDKSGLPSDRFSAERTGGSVSTLTIQRTQQEDSAVYLCASSQVWDLGYTFGSGTRLTVV.

The chain carries TRBV9 and TRBJ2-2, with unresolved D. Deletions cut 4 bases from V and 11 bases from J, with 21 bases between. The CDR3 is 15 residues long. Germline assignment: CDR1 SGDLS and CDR2 YYNGEE. DNA of the CDR3: TGTGCCAGCAGCCACGCGAGGAGCTTCACCGATGAGCTGTTTTTT. This encodes CASSHARSFTDELFF.